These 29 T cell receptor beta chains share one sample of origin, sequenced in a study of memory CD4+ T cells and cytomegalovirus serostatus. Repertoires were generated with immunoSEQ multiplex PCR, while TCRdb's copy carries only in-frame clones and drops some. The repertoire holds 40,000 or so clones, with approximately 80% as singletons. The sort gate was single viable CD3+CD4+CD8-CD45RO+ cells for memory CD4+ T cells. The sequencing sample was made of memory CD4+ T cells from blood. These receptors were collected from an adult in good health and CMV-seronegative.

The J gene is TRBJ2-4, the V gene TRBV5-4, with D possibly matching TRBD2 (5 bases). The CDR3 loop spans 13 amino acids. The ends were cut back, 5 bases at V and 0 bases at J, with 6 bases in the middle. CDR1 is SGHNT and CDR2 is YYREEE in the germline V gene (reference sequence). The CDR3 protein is CASRSGAKNIQYF. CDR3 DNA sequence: TGTGCCAGCAGAAGCGGAGCCAAAAACATTCAGTACTTC.

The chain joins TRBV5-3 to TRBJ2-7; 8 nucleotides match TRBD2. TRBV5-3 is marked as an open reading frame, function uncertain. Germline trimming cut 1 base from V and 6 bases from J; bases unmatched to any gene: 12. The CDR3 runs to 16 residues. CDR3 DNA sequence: TGTGCCAGAAGCTTGCCCCACCCCGGGACTAGTGGCGAGCAGTACTTC. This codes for CARSLPHPGTSGEQYF.

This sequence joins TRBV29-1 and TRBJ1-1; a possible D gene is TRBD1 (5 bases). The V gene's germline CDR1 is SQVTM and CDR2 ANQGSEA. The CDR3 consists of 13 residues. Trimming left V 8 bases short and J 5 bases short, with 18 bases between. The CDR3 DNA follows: TGCAGCACCTCGTCGGACATCTGGACTGAAGCTTTCTTT. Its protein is CSTSSDIWTEAFF.

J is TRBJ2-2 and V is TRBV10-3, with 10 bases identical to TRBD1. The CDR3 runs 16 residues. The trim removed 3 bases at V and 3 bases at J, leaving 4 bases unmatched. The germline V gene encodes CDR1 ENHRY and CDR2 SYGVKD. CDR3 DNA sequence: TGTGCCATCAGTGAATTTGGGACAGGGGACACCGGGGAGCTGTTTTTT. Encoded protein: CAISEFGTGDTGELFF.

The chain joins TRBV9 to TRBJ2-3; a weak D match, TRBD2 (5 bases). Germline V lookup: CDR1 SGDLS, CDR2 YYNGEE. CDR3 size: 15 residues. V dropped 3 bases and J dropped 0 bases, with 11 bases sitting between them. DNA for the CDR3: TGTGCCAGCAGCGCCACAGAGGGAAGCACAGATACGCAGTATTTT. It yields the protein CASSATEGSTDTQYF.

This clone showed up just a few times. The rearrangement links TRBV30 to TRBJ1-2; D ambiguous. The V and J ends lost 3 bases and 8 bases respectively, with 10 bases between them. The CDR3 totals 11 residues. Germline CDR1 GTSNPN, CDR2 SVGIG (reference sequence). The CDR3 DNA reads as TGTGCCTGGAGCGCCTGGACCGGCTACACCTTC. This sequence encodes CAWSAWTGYTF.

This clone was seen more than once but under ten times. CDR3 sequence: CASMEDNGSYTF. CDR3 bases: TGTGCCAGTATGGAGGACAATGGGAGCTACACCTTC. The gene calls are TRBV19 and TRBJ1-2; D might be TRBD1 (5 bases). The CDR3 contains 12 residues. Germline V lookup: CDR1 LNHDA, CDR2 SQIVND (reference sequence). Between the trimmed V and J ends, which lost 7 bases and 9 bases, there was a span of 15 bases.

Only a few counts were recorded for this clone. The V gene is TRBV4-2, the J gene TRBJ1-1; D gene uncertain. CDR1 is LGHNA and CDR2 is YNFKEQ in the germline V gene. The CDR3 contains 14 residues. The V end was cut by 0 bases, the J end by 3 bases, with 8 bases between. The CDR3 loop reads CASSQEVRYTEAFF. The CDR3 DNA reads TGTGCCAGCAGCCAAGAAGTACGTTACACTGAAGCTTTCTTT.

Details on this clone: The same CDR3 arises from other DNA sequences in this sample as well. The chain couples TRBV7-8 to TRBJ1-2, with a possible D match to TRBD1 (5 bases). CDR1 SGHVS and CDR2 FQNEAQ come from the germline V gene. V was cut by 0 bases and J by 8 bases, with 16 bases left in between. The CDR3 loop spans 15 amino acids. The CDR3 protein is CASSLAPRQGGGYTF. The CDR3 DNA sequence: TGTGCCAGCAGCTTAGCGCCCCGGCAGGGCGGAGGCTACACCTTC.

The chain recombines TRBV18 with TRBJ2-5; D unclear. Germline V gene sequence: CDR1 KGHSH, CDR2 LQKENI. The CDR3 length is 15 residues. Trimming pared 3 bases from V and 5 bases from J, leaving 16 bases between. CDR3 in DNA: TGTGCCAGCTCACCGGTGTTAGACGTCTGGGAGACCCAGTACTTC. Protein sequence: CASSPVLDVWETQYF.

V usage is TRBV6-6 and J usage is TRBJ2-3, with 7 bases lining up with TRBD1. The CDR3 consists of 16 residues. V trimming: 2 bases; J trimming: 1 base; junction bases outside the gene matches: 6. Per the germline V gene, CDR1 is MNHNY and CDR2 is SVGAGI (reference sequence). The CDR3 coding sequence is TGTGCCAGCAGTTACCCGACAGGGCTGGGCACAGATACGCAGTATTTT. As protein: CASSYPTGLGTDTQYF.

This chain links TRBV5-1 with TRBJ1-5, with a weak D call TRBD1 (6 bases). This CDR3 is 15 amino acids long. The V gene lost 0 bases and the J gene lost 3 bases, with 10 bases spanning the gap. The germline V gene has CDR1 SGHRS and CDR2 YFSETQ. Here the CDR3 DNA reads TGCGCCAGCAGCTTGGGGGACACCTCCAATCAGCCCCAGCATTTT. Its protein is CASSLGDTSNQPQHF.

CDR3 protein: CASSQRIGGRDNSPLHF. The CDR3, as DNA: TGTGCCAGCAGCCAAAGGATAGGAGGCAGAGATAATTCACCCCTCCACTTT. The rearrangement joins TRBV7-9 to TRBJ1-6; D not resolved. Trimming removed 5 bases at V and 5 bases at J, with 19 bases between. The V gene's germline CDR1 is SEHNR and CDR2 FQNEAQ (reference sequence). The CDR3 extends over 17 amino acids.

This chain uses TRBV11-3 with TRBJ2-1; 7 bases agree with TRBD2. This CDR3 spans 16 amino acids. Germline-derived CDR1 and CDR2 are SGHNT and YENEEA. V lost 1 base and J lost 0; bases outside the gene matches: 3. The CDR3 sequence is CASSLGTSASYNEQFF. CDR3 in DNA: TGTGCCAGCAGCTTAGGTACTAGCGCCTCCTACAATGAGCAGTTCTTC.

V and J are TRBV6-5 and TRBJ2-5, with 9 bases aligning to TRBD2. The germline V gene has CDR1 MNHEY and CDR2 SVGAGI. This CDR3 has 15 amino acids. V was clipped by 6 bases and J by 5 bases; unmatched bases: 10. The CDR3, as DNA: TGTGCCAGCAGGTCTAGCGGGGAGCCGGGGGAGACCCAGTACTTC. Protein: CASRSSGEPGETQYF.

The CDR3 sequence: CASSYASENYGYTF. Written as DNA, the CDR3 is TGTGCCAGCAGTTACGCTTCAGAAAACTATGGCTACACCTTC. This rearrangement joins TRBV6-6 to TRBJ1-2; unclear D gene. Trimming left V 2 bases short and J 2 bases short, with 9 bases between. CDR1 MNHNY and CDR2 SVGAGI come from the germline V gene (reference sequence). This CDR3 is 14 amino acids long.

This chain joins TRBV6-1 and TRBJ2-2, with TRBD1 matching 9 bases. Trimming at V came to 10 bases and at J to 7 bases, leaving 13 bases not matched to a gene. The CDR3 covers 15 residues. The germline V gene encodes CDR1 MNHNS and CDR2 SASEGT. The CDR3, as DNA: TGTGCCACCACAGACGGAGGGACAGGGATCGGGGAGCTGTTTTTT. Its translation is CATTDGGTGIGELFF.

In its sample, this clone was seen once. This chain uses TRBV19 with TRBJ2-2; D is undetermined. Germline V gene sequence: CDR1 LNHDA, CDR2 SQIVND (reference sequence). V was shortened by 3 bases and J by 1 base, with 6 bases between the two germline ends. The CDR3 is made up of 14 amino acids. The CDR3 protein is CASSILRNTGELFF. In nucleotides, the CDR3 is TGTGCCAGTAGTATCCTTCGGAACACCGGGGAGCTGTTTTTT.

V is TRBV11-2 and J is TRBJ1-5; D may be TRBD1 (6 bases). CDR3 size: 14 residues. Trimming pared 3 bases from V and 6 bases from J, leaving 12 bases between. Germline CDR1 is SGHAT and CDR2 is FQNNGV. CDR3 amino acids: CASSLNRDLQPQHF. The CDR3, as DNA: TGTGCCAGCAGCTTGAACAGGGATCTTCAGCCCCAGCATTTT.

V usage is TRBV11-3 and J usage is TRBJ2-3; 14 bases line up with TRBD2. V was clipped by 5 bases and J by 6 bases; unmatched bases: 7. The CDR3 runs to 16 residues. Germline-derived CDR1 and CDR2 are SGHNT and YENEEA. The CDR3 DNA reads TGTGCCAGCAGCCGGGGGACTAGCGGGAGAAGTGATACGCAGTATTTT. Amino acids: CASSRGTSGRSDTQYF. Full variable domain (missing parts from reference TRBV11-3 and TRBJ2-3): EAGVVQSPRYKIIEKKQPVAFWCNPISGHNTLYWYLQNLGQGPELLIRYENEEAVDDSQLPKDRFSAERLKGVDSTLKIQPAELGDSAVYLCASSRGTSGRSDTQYFGPGTRLTVL.

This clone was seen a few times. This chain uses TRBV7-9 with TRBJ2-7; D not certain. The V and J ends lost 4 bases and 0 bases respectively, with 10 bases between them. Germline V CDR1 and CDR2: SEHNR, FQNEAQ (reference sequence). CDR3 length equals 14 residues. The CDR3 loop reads CASSSGRISYEQYF. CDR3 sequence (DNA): TGTGCCAGCAGCTCAGGACGGATCTCCTACGAGCAGTACTTC.

The CDR3 sequence: CASSSSSGVGSYEQYF. The CDR3 DNA reads as TGTGCCAGTAGTTCTTCCTCAGGGGTAGGCTCCTACGAGCAGTACTTC. The chain has TRBV19 and TRBJ2-7; possible D gene TRBD1, 6 bases. With 5 bases removed from V and 0 bases from J, the gap between germline ends came to 17 bases. The CDR3 has 16 residues. The germline V gene has CDR1 LNHDA and CDR2 SQIVND (reference sequence). Based on the CDR3 plus reference TRBV19 and TRBJ2-7, the full variable domain is DGGITQSPKYLFRKEGQNVTLSCEQNLNHDAMYWYRQDPGQGLRLIYYSQIVNDFQKGDIAEGYSVSREKKESFPLTVTSAQKNPTAFYLCASSSSSGVGSYEQYFGPGTRLTVT.

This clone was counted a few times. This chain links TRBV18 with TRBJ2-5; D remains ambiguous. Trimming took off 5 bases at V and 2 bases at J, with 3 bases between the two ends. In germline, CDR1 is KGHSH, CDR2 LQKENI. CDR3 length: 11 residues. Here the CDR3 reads CASSNQETQYF. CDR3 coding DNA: TGTGCCAGCTCAAATCAAGAGACCCAGTACTTC.

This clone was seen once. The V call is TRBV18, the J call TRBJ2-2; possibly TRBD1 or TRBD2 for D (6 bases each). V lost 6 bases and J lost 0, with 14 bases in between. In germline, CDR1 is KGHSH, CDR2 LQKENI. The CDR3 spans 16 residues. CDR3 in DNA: TGTGCCAGCTCCAGAATGGAGGGGGCGAACACCGGGGAGCTGTTTTTT. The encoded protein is CASSRMEGANTGELFF. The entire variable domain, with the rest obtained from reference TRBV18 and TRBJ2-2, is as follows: NAGVMQNPRHLVRRRGQEARLRCSPMKGHSHVYWYRQLPEEGLKFMVYLQKENIIDESGMPKERFSAEFPKEGPSILRIQQVVRGDSAAYFCASSRMEGANTGELFFGEGSRLTVL.

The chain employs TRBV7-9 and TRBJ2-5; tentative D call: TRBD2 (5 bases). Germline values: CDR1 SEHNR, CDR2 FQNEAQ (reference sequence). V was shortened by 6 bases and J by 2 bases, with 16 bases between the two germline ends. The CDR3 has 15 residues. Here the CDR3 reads CASSFPLAGQETQYF. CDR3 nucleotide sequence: TGTGCCAGCAGTTTTCCCCTAGCCGGGCAAGAGACCCAGTACTTC.

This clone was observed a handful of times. The CDR3 loop is CASSSTSRERGTTGELFF. As DNA, the CDR3 is TGTGCCAGCTCATCCACGTCCCGGGAGCGGGGTACCACCGGGGAGCTGTTTTTT. The J gene is TRBJ2-2, the V gene TRBV18; 7 positions match TRBD2. The trim removed 5 bases at V and 4 bases at J, leaving 16 bases unmatched. Germline-derived CDR1 and CDR2 are KGHSH and LQKENI. This CDR3 has 18 residues.

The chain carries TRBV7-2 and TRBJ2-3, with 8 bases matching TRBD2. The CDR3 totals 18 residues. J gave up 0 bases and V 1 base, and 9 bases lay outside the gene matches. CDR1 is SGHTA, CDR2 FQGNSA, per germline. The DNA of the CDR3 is TGTGCCAGCAGCTTAGGCCTAGCGGGTTCCTATAGCACAGATACGCAGTATTTT. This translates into CASSLGLAGSYSTDTQYF.

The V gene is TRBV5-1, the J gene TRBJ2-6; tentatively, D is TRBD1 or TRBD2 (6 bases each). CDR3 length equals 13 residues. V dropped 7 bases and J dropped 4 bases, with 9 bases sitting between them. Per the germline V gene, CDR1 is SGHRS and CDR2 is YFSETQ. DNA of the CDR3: TGCGCCAGCGGGGGGCGAGGGGCCAACGTCCTGACTTTC. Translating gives CASGGRGANVLTF.

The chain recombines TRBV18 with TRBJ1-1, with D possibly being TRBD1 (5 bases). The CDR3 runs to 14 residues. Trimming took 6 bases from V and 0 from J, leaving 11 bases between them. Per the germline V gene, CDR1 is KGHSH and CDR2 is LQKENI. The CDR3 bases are TGTGCCAGCTCGCACCGGGGGGTGAACACTGAAGCTTTCTTT. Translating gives CASSHRGVNTEAFF.